This entry features one TCR beta chain sequence. Its antigen target is currently unknown. Base quality data are lacking; no much larger clone is found one base away. The CDR3 sequence holds 12 residues, the cysteine and phenylalanine included. The kept DNA is CDR3 alone, 36 bases in frame from the first base. CDR1 SGHNT and CDR2 YYREEE were looked up in the germline V gene (reference sequence). The junction carries 9 bases between V and J, which are trimmed by 1 base and 7 bases respectively. TCRbeta CDR3 regions were amplified from genomic DNA by means of the immunoSEQ Assay, a bias-controlled multiplex PCR. In the paper's pipeline: Nucleated cell counts per sample were estimated from amplification of reference gene primers within the assay. Sequence reads were collapsed and filtered to measure the absolute abundance of every unique TCRbeta CDR3 rearrangement. For each sample, productive Simpson clonality was calculated by taking the square root of Simpson's diversity index across productive rearrangements. TCRdb provides this immuneACCESS table in a form limited to in-frame rearrangements. Some clones are lacking; in checked studies, under half of them reflect an unresolved V gene, and why the rest are absent is not known. V, J and clone size are those of that table, while D and trimming were read from the DNA. The sample records roughly 99,000 clones, 79% of which are singletons. Roughly 20% of the sample belongs to the ten largest clones.

These data originate in a study of blood T cell repertoires in COVID-19 (dated by TCRdb to 2020 to 2021). The study in broad terms: The collaborator samples originated in the United States, Italy and Spain and spanned the acute and convalescent phases of COVID-19. The prospective study material was composed of cDNA or gDNA derived from T cells, B-cell-depleted T cells, or PBMCs. Subjects who had been exposed to COVID-19, were actively infected with it, or had recovered from it provided the deeply sampled blood TCRbeta repertoires that made up the dataset. A freely available public database, intended as a resource for researchers studying the immune response to SARS-CoV-2, is where the repertoires were released. Samples were obtained from the ongoing ImmuneRACE study (first 160 participants) and from over a thousand subjects provided by 6 global collaborators. Nearly every sample came with metadata listing a de-identified subject ID, COVID-19 status, age in years and sex. HLA class I and class II types, where available, came from metadata supplied by the sample provider rather than from assay-based typing.

Whole blood was collected in K2EDTA tubes by collaborating institutions according to the institutions' own protocols. For TCRbeta analysis, collaborators shipped samples in one of three forms: frozen whole blood, isolated PBMCs, or DNA extracted from either of those sample types. What the study reported, not specific to this receptor: The amount of clinical and demographic metadata varied by source and participant and was provided uncurated.

This clonotype was obtained from a woman of 80 years or more with active or convalescent COVID-19. Rearrangement joined TRBV5-4 to TRBJ2-7; a weak D assignment points to TRBD2 (5 bases agree). Sequencing was performed on peripheral blood. The CDR3 region: CASSLTRGEQYF. The DNA sequence is given as TGTGCCAGCAGCTTGACCCGCGGGGAGCAGTACTTC.